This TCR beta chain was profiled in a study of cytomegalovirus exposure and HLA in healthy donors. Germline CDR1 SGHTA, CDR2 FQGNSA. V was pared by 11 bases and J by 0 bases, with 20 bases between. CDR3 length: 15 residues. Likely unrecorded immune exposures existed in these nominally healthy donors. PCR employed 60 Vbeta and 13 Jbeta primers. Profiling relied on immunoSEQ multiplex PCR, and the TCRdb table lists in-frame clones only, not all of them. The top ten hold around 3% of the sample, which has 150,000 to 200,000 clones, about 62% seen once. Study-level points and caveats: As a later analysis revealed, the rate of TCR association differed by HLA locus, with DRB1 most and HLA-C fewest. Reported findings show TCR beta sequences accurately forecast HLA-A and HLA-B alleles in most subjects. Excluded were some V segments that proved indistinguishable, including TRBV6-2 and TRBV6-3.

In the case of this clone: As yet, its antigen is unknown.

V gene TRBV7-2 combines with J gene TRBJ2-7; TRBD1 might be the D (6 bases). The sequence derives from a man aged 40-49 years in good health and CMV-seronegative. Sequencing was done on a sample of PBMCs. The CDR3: CASRLGAAPSYEQYF. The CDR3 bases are TGTGCCTCCCGCTTGGGGGCCGCACCCTCCTACGAGCAGTACTTC.